Below, one T cell receptor beta chain is given with its context. The data were taken from a study of blood T cell repertoires in COVID-19. In the study overall: Specimens from acute and convalescent COVID-19 originated in the United States, Italy and Spain.

Assay used: immunoSEQ multiplex PCR; TCRdb lists only in-frame clones, some missing. Of around 280,000 clones in the sample, more than 85% were seen once. V dropped 5 bases and J dropped 5 bases, with 18 bases sitting between them. In germline, CDR1 is SEHNR, CDR2 FQNEAQ (reference sequence). CDR3 size: 16 residues. This rearrangement joins TRBV7-9 to TRBJ1-4; D perhaps matches TRBD1 (5 bases). This clonotype originated in a man in his 70s with acute or convalescent COVID-19. The specimen was peripheral blood. The CDR3 region has the DNA TGTGCCAGCAGCCGTGGTGCGGCAGGGAAAAATGAAAAACTGTTTTTT. Translating gives CASSRGAAGKNEKLFF.